This paragraph reports one TCR beta chain. Its target is unknown. The source of the sample is a study of cytomegalovirus exposure and HLA in healthy donors. At the level of the study: Findings of an earlier analysis included 110 million or so unique TCR beta sequences from around 180 million T cells. There were 75 million to 95 million unique TCRs (from HLA-typed donors) in an early data release.

Regarding the study as a whole: With high specificity and sensitivity, the classifier reportedly diagnosed cytomegalovirus status.

The CDR3 is 13 residues long. Germline values: CDR1 MDHEN, CDR2 SYDVKM. Unmatched junction bases numbered 11, after V lost 10 bases and J lost 9 bases. The PCR ran on 60 Vbeta and 13 Jbeta primers. Sequenced by immunoSEQ multiplex PCR; TCRdb stores in-frame clones only, minus some. Here the sample spans 50,000 to 65,000 clones, roughly 84% being singletons. V gene TRBV28 combines with J gene TRBJ2-1, with 8 nucleotides matching TRBD2. Input material: PBMCs. This sequence originates from a young woman in good health and CMV-seronegative. In DNA, the CDR3 is TGTGCCACCTTGGCCTATGCGGGAGGTGAGCAGTTCTTC. It translates to CATLAYAGGEQFF.